The clone carrying this TCR beta chain has at least ten counts. This beta chain is a stray sequence in a library constructed for alpha chains; its clone size is not meaningful. This specimen comes from a study of spatial heterogeneity in lung cancer. The time point: sample taken at primary tumor resection. TCRdb used MiXCR to reprocess the 5' RACE reads, holding one entry per CDR3 protein. Among fewer than 18,000 distinct CDR3 sequences listed, 3.6% were seen once. Specimen: normal lung tissue next to the tumor, collected at surgery. This clonotype originated in a male donor with early-stage non-small cell lung cancer.

In nucleotides, the CDR3 is TGTGCCAGCAGTTACTTCCGACGAGCGGGATTGAACACCGGGGAGCTGTTTTTT. Amino acid sequence: CASSYFRRAGLNTGELFF. V gene TRBV6-2 or TRBV6-3 combines with J gene TRBJ2-2; 7 positions agree with TRBD2. V gave up 1 base and J gave up 1 base; unmatched junction bases: 9. Germline loops: CDR1 MNHEY, CDR2 SVGEGT. CDR3 size: 18 residues.